Each of the 19 T cell receptor beta chains below was sequenced from the same sample in a study of T cells in tuberculosis. Libraries were prepared by immunoSEQ multiplex PCR; TCRdb keeps only in-frame clonotypes and omits some of them. The table includes fewer than 45,000 clones, more than 90% detected once. Sequences were obtained from PBMCs. These receptors all stem from a donor between 10 and 35 years old with latent tuberculosis or without tuberculosis infection.

This rearrangement joins TRBV30 to TRBJ2-6; tentative D call: TRBD2 (5 bases). Germline assignment: CDR1 GTSNPN and CDR2 SVGIG (reference sequence). Trimming cost V 1 base and J 0 bases, with 7 bases left between them. This CDR3 is 15 amino acids long. The CDR3 region has the DNA TGTGCCTGGAGTGGGACTTTCTCTGGGGCCAACGTCCTGACTTTC. The encoded protein is CAWSGTFSGANVLTF.

This chain joins TRBV4-1 and TRBJ1-1, with a weak D call TRBD1 (5 bases). Trimming took 0 bases from V and 3 from J, leaving 14 bases between them. Germline CDR1 is MGHRA and CDR2 is YSYEKL. This CDR3 comprises 16 residues. The CDR3 sequence: CASSQEFGWGDTEAFF. CDR3 nucleotides: TGCGCCAGCAGCCAAGAATTTGGGTGGGGGGACACTGAAGCTTTCTTT.

This clone has just one count. This rearrangement joins TRBV5-1 to TRBJ1-1, with unresolved D. The ends were cut back, 0 bases at V and 1 base at J, with 7 bases in the middle. CDR1 and CDR2 from the germline V gene are SGHRS and YFSETQ. The CDR3 sequence is 14 residues long. In nucleotides, the CDR3 is TGCGCCAGCAGCTTGGACAGCTGGAACACTGAAGCTTTCTTT. Translation gives CASSLDSWNTEAFF.

The chain employs TRBV7-6 and TRBJ2-7; TRBD2 matches 7 bases. The CDR3 runs 14 residues. V was pared by 4 bases and J by 3 bases, with 6 bases of the junction left unmatched. Germline V CDR1 and CDR2: SGHVS, FNYEAQ. In DNA, the CDR3 is TGTGCCAGCAGCTCGAGCGGGACGGGCTACGAGCAGTACTTC. It encodes CASSSSGTGYEQYF.

The chain has TRBV19 and TRBJ2-2; no firm D call. CDR1 LNHDA and CDR2 SQIVND come from the germline V gene (reference sequence). V lost 3 bases and J lost 6, with 5 bases in between. CDR3 length: 12 amino acids. The CDR3: CASSIASGELFF. The CDR3 DNA is TGTGCCAGTAGTATTGCGTCCGGGGAGCTGTTTTTT.

The chain recombines TRBV6-9 with TRBJ2-6; D gene uncertain. The CDR3 extends over 18 amino acids. V lost 5 bases to trimming and J lost 5 bases, with 22 bases between them. CDR1 is MNHGY, CDR2 SVAAGI, per germline. This chain's CDR3 is CASSGPLLRQSRANVLTF. The DNA of the CDR3 is TGTGCCAGCAGTGGCCCACTCTTACGACAAAGTCGGGCCAACGTCCTGACTTTC.

The chain employs TRBV6-1 and TRBJ2-7, with 9 bases aligning to TRBD1. The CDR3 runs 15 residues. Per germline, CDR1 MNHNS and CDR2 SASEGT. V gave up 5 bases and J gave up 5 bases; unmatched junction bases: 10. The CDR3 bases are TGTGCCAGCAGTCCCCGGGACAGGGTTACTGACGAGCAGTACTTC. Residues: CASSPRDRVTDEQYF.

The chain carries TRBV2 and TRBJ2-6, with 7 bases lining up with TRBD1. Trimming at V came to 9 bases and at J to 2 bases, leaving 1 base not matched to a gene. CDR1 and CDR2 (germline): SNHLY, FYNNEI. The CDR3 contains 13 residues. Written as DNA, the CDR3 is TGTGCCAGGAGGGGGCCTGGGGCCAACGTCCTGACTTTC. It is translated as CARRGPGANVLTF. Combining the CDR3 with reference TRBV2 and TRBJ2-6 gives the whole variable domain EPEVTQTPSHQVTQMGQEVILRCVPISNHLYFYWYRQILGQKVEFLVSFYNNEISEKSEIFDDQFSVERPDGSNFTLKIRSTKLEDSAMYFCARRGPGANVLTFGAGSRLTVL.

This chain joins TRBV19 and TRBJ2-1, with 7 bases fitting TRBD2. The CDR3 consists of 15 residues. V lost 4 bases and J lost 4; bases outside the gene matches: 7. The germline V gene encodes CDR1 LNHDA and CDR2 SQIVND (reference sequence). The CDR3 bases are TGTGCCAGTAGTACCTCCCTCGGGGGGTACAATGAGCAGTTCTTC. This sequence encodes CASSTSLGGYNEQFF.

The chain joins TRBV6-1 to TRBJ1-2; TRBD1 agrees at 10 bases. The germline V gene encodes CDR1 MNHNS and CDR2 SASEGT. The trim removed 4 bases at V and 3 bases at J, leaving 14 bases unmatched. This CDR3 region has 18 residues. CDR3: CASSVYYRDRGGDYGYTF. The DNA for the CDR3 is TGTGCCAGCAGTGTCTACTACCGGGACAGGGGAGGGGACTATGGCTACACCTTC.

The V and J genes are TRBV11-2 and TRBJ1-1, with D maybe TRBD1 (5 bases). The CDR3 runs to 14 residues. The V gene lost 6 bases and the J gene lost 4 bases, with 15 bases spanning the gap. Germline assignment: CDR1 SGHAT and CDR2 FQNNGV. CDR3 in amino acids: CASSFDPGGTEAFF. The CDR3 DNA follows: TGTGCCAGCAGTTTCGACCCGGGGGGCACTGAAGCTTTCTTT.

This clone was observed a single time. V is TRBV7-9 and J is TRBJ2-5, with D tentatively TRBD1 (5 bases). The germline V gene has CDR1 SEHNR and CDR2 FQNEAQ (reference sequence). The CDR3 runs 15 residues. The V end was cut by 1 base, the J end by 1 base, with 10 bases between. The DNA of the CDR3 is TGTGCCAGCAGCTTAGGAATGCAGGGCCAAGAGACCCAGTACTTC. It translates to CASSLGMQGQETQYF.

V is TRBV6-1 and J is TRBJ1-5, with a possible D match to TRBD1 (5 bases). Germline assignment: CDR1 MNHNS and CDR2 SASEGT. Between the trimmed V and J ends, which lost 1 base and 0 bases, there was a span of 16 bases. This CDR3 spans 18 amino acids. This CDR3 reads CASSEDSRDFYSNQPQHF. The CDR3, as DNA: TGTGCCAGCAGTGAAGACTCCCGGGACTTCTATAGCAATCAGCCCCAGCATTTT.

The chain uses TRBV6-6 and TRBJ1-2; perhaps TRBD1 as D (5 bases). Germline V gene lookup returns CDR1 MNHNY and CDR2 SVGAGI (reference sequence). V was clipped by 0 bases and J by 5 bases, with 10 bases between them. This CDR3 spans 14 amino acids. For the CDR3, the DNA is TGTGCCAGCAGTTACTCTGGGGGGAAGTATGGCTACACCTTC. It encodes CASSYSGGKYGYTF.

The chain carries TRBV6-1 and TRBJ2-2; TRBD1 matches 9 bases. CDR1 and CDR2 from the germline V gene are MNHNS and SASEGT. CDR3 length: 14 residues. Germline trimming cut 6 bases from V and 3 bases from J; bases unmatched to any gene: 2. In DNA form, the CDR3 reads TGTGCCAGCAGGAGGACAGGGGACACCGGGGAGCTGTTTTTT. Its translation is CASRRTGDTGELFF.

The V and J genes are TRBV2 and TRBJ2-7; 7 bases match TRBD1. The CDR3 has 12 residues. Germline V gene sequence: CDR1 SNHLY, CDR2 FYNNEI. J lost 12 bases, V lost 2 bases, and 7 bases had no gene match. CDR3 in DNA: TGTGCCAGCAGTGAAACTCCGGGGACAGCGTACTTC. It yields the protein CASSETPGTAYF.

The gene calls are TRBV19 and TRBJ2-7, with 8 bases fitting TRBD1. The CDR3 spans 14 residues. V lost 5 bases, J lost 3 bases, and 6 bases stayed unmatched. Germline V gene data show CDR1 as LNHDA and CDR2 as SQIVND (reference sequence). The CDR3 nucleotides are TGTGCCAGTAGTTACGGGACAGGTATCTACGAGCAGTACTTC. Amino acids: CASSYGTGIYEQYF. Supplemented by reference TRBV19 and TRBJ2-7, the full variable domain reads DGGITQSPKYLFRKEGQNVTLSCEQNLNHDAMYWYRQDPGQGLRLIYYSQIVNDFQKGDIAEGYSVSREKKESFPLTVTSAQKNPTAFYLCASSYGTGIYEQYFGPGTRLTVT.

V gene TRBV2 combines with J gene TRBJ1-3; 8 bases are a match to TRBD1. After removal of 10 bases from V and 3 bases from J, the junction contained 11 bases not matched to a gene. In germline, CDR1 is SNHLY, CDR2 FYNNEI. There are 15 residues in the CDR3. The DNA for the CDR3 is TGTGCCACCGGGCCTGAACAGGGGGGTGGAAACACCATATATTTT. Translating gives CATGPEQGGGNTIYF.

This clone was seen once. The chain employs TRBV20-1 and TRBJ1-4; unclear D gene. The germline V gene has CDR1 DFQATT and CDR2 SNEGSKA (reference sequence). The CDR3 is 11 residues long. Trimming took off 3 bases at V and 7 bases at J, with 6 bases between the two ends. The CDR3: CSARAVEKLFF. The CDR3 DNA follows: TGCAGTGCTAGGGCCGTTGAAAAACTGTTTTTT.